This T cell receptor (beta chain) emerged from a study of T cells after yellow fever vaccination. Using its own MiXCR run on the 5' RACE reads, TCRdb lists one record per CDR3 protein. The profile shows some 550,000 distinct CDR3 sequences, about 19% of them singletons. CDR3 length equals 14 residues. V lost 10 bases and J lost 0, with 16 bases in between. The germline gives CDR1 KGHSH, CDR2 LQKENI. The TCR sequence derives from a young man who received the YFV17D yellow fever vaccine. The starting material was PBMCs, obtained 15 days after the yellow fever booster vaccination. The rearrangement uses TRBV18 and TRBJ2-7; D remains ambiguous. DNA for the CDR3: TGTGCCACCTCCCGAGGCGTAAGCTCCTACGAGCAGTACTTC. It translates to CATSRGVSSYEQYF.